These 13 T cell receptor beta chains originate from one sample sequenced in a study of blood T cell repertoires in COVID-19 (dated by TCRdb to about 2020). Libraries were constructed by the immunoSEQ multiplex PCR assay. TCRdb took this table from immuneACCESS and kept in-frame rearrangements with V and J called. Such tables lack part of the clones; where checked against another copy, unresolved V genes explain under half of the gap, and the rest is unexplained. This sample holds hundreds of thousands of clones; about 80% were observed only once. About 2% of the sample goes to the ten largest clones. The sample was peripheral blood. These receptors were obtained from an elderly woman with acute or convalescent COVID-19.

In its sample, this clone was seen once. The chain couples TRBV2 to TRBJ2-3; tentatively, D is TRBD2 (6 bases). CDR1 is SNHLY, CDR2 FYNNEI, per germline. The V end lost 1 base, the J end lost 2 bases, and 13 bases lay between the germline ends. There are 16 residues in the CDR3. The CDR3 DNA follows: TGTGCCAGCAGTGAAGGGAGGGCGGAGTACACAGATACGCAGTATTTT. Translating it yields CASSEGRAEYTDTQYF.

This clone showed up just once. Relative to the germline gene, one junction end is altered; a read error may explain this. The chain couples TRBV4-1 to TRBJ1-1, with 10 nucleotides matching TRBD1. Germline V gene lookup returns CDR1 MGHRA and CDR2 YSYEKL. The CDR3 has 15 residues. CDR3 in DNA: TGCGCCAGCAGCCAAGACGGACAGGGGGTGACTGCAGCTTTCTTT. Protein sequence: CASSQDGQGVTAAFF.

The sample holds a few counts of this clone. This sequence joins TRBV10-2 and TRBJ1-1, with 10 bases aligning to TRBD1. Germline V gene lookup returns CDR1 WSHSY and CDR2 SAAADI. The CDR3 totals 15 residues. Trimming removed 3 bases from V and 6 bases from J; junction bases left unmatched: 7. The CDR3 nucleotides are TGCGCCAGCAGTGACTGGACAGGGGGTAATGCTGAAGCTTTCTTT. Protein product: CASSDWTGGNAEAFF.

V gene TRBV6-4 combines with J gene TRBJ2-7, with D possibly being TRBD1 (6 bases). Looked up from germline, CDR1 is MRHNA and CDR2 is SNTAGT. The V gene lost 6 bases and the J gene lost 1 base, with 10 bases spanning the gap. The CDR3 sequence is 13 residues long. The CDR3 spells CASRQGKSYEQYF. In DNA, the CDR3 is TGTGCCAGCAGGCAGGGGAAGTCCTACGAGCAGTACTTC.

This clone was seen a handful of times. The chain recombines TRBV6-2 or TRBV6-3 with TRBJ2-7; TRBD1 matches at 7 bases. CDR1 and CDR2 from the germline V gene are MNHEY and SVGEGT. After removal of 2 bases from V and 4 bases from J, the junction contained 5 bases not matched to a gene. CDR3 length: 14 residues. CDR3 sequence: CASSYADRVYEQYF. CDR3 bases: TGTGCCAGCAGTTACGCCGACAGGGTGTACGAGCAGTACTTC.

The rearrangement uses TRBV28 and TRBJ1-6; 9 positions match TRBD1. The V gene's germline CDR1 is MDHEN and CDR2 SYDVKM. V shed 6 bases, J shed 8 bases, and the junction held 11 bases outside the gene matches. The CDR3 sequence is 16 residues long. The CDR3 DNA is TGTGCCAGCAGCAAATACCAGTGGACAGGGGATTCACCCCTCCACTTT. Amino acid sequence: CASSKYQWTGDSPLHF.

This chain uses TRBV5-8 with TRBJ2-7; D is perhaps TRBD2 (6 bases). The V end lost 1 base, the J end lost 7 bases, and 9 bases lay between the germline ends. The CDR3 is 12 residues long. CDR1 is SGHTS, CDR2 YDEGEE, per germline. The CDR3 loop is CASSLYGGEQYF. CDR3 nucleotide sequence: TGTGCCAGCAGCTTGTATGGGGGGGAGCAGTACTTC.

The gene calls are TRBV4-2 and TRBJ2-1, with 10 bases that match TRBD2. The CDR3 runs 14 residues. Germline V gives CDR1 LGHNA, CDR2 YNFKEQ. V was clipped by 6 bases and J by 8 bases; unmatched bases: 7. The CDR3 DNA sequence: TGTGCCAGCAGAGCGGGAGGGGCTGCCGATGAGCAGTTCTTC. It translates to CASRAGGAADEQFF.

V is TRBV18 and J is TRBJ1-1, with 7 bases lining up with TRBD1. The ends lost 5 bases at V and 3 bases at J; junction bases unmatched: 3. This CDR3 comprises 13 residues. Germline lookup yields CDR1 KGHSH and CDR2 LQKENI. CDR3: CASSSQGDTEAFF. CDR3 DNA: TGTGCCAGCTCATCTCAGGGGGACACTGAAGCTTTCTTT.

The CDR3 is CASRLDEGGYQPQHF. In nucleotides, the CDR3 is TGTGCCAGCAGGTTGGACGAGGGGGGGTATCAGCCCCAGCATTTT. This chain connects TRBV6-6 to TRBJ1-5; a possible D gene is TRBD1 (6 bases). The V and J ends lost 6 bases and 5 bases respectively, with 17 bases between them. This CDR3 is 15 amino acids long. CDR1 is MNHNY and CDR2 is SVGAGI in the germline V gene (reference sequence).

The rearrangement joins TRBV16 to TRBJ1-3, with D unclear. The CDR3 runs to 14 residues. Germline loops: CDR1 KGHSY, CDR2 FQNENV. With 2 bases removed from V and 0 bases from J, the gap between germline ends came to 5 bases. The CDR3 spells CASSQVLSGNTIYF. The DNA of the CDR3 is TGTGCCAGCAGCCAAGTCCTCTCTGGAAACACCATATATTTT.

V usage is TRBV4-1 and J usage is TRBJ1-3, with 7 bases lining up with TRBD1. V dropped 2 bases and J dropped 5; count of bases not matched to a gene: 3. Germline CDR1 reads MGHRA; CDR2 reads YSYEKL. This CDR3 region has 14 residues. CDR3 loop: CASSQWTGRNTIYF. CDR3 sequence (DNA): TGCGCCAGCAGCCAATGGACAGGCAGAAACACCATATATTTT.

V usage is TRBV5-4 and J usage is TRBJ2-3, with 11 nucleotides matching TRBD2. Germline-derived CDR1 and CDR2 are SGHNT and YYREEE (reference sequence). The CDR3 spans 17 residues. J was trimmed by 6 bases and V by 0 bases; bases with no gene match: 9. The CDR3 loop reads CASSLAGLAVNGDTQYF. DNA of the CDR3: TGTGCCAGCAGCTTGGCGGGACTAGCGGTCAATGGGGATACGCAGTATTTT.